This T cell receptor beta chain was sequenced during a study of T-cell reconstitution after alpha-beta-depleted transplantation in children. For this clonotype: Its specificity is unknown.

The TCRbeta library incorporated unique molecular identifiers. TCRdb reprocessed the PCR reads with MiXCR, giving one entry per CDR3 protein. The sample contains some 95,000 distinct CDR3 sequences, 20% to 30% of which appear only once. General study results and limits: One year after transplant, T-cell counts and diversity came mostly from newly produced T cells.

Sequenced here: PBMCs, sampled before TCRalphabeta/CD19-depleted stem cell transplant. This receptor was obtained from a boy between 2 and 10 years old with acute lymphoblastic leukemia, due to receive a stem cell transplant.

As DNA, the CDR3 is TGTGCCAGCAGTTCAACAGGGGGGCCATCCTACGAGCAGTACTTC. It encodes CASSSTGGPSYEQYF. V and J are TRBV28 and TRBJ2-7, with 8 bases lining up with TRBD1. V shed 4 bases and J 1 base; nucleotides not matched to a gene: 6. In germline, CDR1 is MDHEN, CDR2 SYDVKM. This CDR3 region has 15 residues.